This TCR beta chain is from a study of T-cell reconstitution after alpha-beta-depleted transplantation in children (TCRdb year 2016). Looking at the study overall: Using TCR repertoire profiling, the study followed T-cell immune reconstitution in a quantitative way in children after TCRalphabeta/CD19-depleted allogeneic hematopoietic cell transplantation.

The intended sense of this specimen's treatment or condition label: allogeneic hematopoietic cell transplantation with graft depleted of TCRalphabeta T cells and CD19 B cells. Transplant recipients were children who received TCRalphabeta/CD19-depleted allogeneic hematopoietic cell grafts. The method was PCR. Reads for this sample came from an Illumina HiSeq 2500. TCR libraries were prepared with molecular barcoding, using unique molecular identifiers to normalize TCRbeta repertoire quantification. The public sequencing data were trimmed at Q25 with fastp and processed into clonotypes with MiXCR by TCRdb, which kept only in-frame beta chains. Rows matching on CDR3 protein sequence are summarized as one entry with the most common DNA and genes. Across this sample there are about 310,000 distinct CDR3 sequences, with 23% seen only once. The top ten hold about a tenth of the sample. In the germline V gene, CDR1 corresponds to MDHEN and CDR2 to SYDVKM. The junction carries 10 bases between V and J, which are trimmed by 8 bases and 8 bases respectively. The CDR3 runs 11 residues from the cysteine to the phenylalanine. Just the 33-base CDR3 DNA is kept, in frame starting at base 1.

Turning to this clonotype: It lacks a known antigen. Qualities for individual bases were not recorded, and no much larger clone is one base off.

Broad study findings and their caveats: The apparently early recovery of alphabetaT-cell counts about two months after transplant reportedly depended on only several hundred rapidly expanded clones that came from non-depleted graft cells. Over the following months the frequencies of hyperexpanded clones went down, and after one year T-cell counts and TCRbeta diversity were mostly credited to newly produced T cells. In some patients, the high TCRbeta diversity seen at day 60 was put down to recipient T cells and intrathymic progenitors that had survived conditioning.

The material was PBMCs, mostly from graft donor cells, obtained 180 days after TCRalphabeta/CD19-depleted stem cell transplant. The rearranged chain carries TRBV28 and TRBJ2-1, with a weak D call of TRBD2 (5 bases match). The source of this sequence is a male patient younger than 18 who had a stem cell transplant for acute lymphoblastic leukemia, so the T cells may come from the graft donor. Read as DNA, the sequence is TGTGCCAGCGGAGAGGGATATGAGCAGTTCTTC. Its protein is CASGEGYEQFF.